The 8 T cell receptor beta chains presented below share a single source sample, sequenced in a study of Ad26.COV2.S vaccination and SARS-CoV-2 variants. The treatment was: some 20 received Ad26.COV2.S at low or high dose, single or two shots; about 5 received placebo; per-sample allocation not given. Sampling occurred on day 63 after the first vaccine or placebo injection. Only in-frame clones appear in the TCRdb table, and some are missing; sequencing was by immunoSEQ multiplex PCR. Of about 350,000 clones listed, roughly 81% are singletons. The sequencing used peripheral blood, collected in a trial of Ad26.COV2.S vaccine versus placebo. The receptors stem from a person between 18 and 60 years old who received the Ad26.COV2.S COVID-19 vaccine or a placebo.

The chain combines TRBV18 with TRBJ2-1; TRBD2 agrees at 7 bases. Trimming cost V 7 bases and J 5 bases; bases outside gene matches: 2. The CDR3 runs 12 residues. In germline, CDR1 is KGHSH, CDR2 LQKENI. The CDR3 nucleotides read TGTGCCAGCTTCGGGACTAACAATGAGCAGTTCTTC. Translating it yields CASFGTNNEQFF.

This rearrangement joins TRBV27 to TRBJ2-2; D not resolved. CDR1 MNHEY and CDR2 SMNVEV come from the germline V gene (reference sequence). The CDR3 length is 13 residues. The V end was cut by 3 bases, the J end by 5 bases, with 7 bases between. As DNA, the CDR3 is TGTGCCAGCAGTTTTCTGGGGACCGGGGAGCTGTTTTTT. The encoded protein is CASSFLGTGELFF.

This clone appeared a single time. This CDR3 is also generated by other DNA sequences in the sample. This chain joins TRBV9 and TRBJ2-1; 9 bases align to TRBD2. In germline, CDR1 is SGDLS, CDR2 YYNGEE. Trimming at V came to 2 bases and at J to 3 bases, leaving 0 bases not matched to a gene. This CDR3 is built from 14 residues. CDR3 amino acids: CASSVTSGYNEQFF. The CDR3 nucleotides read TGTGCCAGCAGCGTGACTAGCGGCTACAATGAGCAGTTCTTC.

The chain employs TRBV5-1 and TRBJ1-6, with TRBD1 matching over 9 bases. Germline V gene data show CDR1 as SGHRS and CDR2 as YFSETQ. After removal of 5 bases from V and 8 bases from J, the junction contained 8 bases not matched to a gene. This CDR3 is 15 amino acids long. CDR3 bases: TGCGCCAGCAGTACCCCGGGACAGGGCCATTCACCCCTCCACTTT. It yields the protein CASSTPGQGHSPLHF.

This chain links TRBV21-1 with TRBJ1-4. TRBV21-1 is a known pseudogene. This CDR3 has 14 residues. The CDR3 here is CASSTAKGGEKLFF. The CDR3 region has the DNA TGTGCCAGCAGCACGGCTAAAGGCGGTGAAAAACTGTTTTTT.

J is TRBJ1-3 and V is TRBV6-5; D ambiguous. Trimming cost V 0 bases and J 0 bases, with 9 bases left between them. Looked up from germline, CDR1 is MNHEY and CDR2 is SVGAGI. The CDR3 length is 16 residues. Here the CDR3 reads CASSYSSLSSGNTIYF. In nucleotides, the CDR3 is TGTGCCAGCAGTTACTCAAGCCTCTCCTCTGGAAACACCATATATTTT.

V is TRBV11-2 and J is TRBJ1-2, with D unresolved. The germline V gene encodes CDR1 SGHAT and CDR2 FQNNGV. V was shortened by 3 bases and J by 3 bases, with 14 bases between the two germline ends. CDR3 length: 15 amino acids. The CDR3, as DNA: TGTGCCAGCAGCTTCAACCTCGCGGGTCACTATGGCTACACCTTC. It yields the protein CASSFNLAGHYGYTF.

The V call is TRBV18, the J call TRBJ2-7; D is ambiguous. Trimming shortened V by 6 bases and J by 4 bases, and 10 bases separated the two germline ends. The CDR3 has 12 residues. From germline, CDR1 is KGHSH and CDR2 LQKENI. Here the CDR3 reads CASSLNGYEQYF. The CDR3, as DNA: TGTGCCAGCTCCCTCAACGGTTACGAGCAGTACTTC.